These T cell receptor beta chains were read from a single sample in a study of blood T cell repertoires in COVID-19. Assay used: immunoSEQ multiplex PCR; TCRdb lists only in-frame clones, some missing. Among some 180,000 clones listed, roughly 90% were seen once. Sequences were obtained from peripheral blood. All receptors come from a man aged 18 to 30 with COVID-19, enrolled during active disease. The CDR3 runs from the conserved cysteine through the conserved F or W. The order of the fields is D gene, J gene, V gene, clone size, CDR3 DNA, CDR3 protein. A D gene is named only where the DNA matches it firmly. Size is stated for part of the rows, as once, few or many counts, or as a class when the clone is expanded.

TRBD2 TRBJ2-1 TRBV19 NA TGTGCCAGTAGTATCCACACGACTAGCGGGAGACCAGGTGAGCAGTTCTTC CASSIHTTSGRPGEQFF
NA TRBJ1-2 TRBV4-1 NA TGCGCCAGCAGCCTCCGGGGGGGGTTCGACTATGGCTACACCTTC CASSLRGGFDYGYTF
TRBD2 TRBJ2-7 TRBV5-1 NA TGCGCCAGCAGCTTGAGTGGACTAGCGGCCTACGAGCAGTACTTC CASSLSGLAAYEQYF
NA TRBJ1-3 TRBV30 NA TGTGCCTGGAGTGGGTCAGTAGGAAACACCATATATTTT CAWSGSVGNTIYF
NA TRBJ2-1 TRBV29-1 once TGCAGCGTAGGGGCCTCCCCTGGCGATGAGCAGTTCTTC CSVGASPGDEQFF
TRBD1 TRBJ1-4 TRBV27 NA TGTGCCAGCAGCCGACTGGGACAGGGGCGGGGGGGTGAAAAACTGCTTTTT CASSRLGQGRGGEKLLF
TRBD1 TRBJ2-1 TRBV27 NA TGTGCCAGCAGCCCGTCCGGGACAGGATCCTACAATGAGCAGTTCTTC CASSPSGTGSYNEQFF
TRBD2 TRBJ2-5 TRBV28 NA TGTGCCAGCAGCACGGGGGGGGGTCGCAAAGAGACCCAGTACTTC CASSTGGGRKETQYF
NA TRBJ2-1 TRBV24-1 NA TGTGCCACCAGTGATTTGCAGTCTGCCGGGGGAAATGAGCAGTTCTTC CATSDLQSAGGNEQFF
TRBD1 TRBJ2-7 TRBV12-5 NA TGTGCTAGTAGGACAGGGGGACCCCACGAGCAGTACTTC CASRTGGPHEQYF
NA TRBJ2-7 TRBV2 few TGTGCCAGCAGGACAGACAGGAACTCCTACGAGCAGTACTTC CASRTDRNSYEQYF
TRBD2 TRBJ2-7 TRBV7-6 NA TGTGCCAGCAGCCCAGTAGCGGGAGACTACGAGCAGTACTTC CASSPVAGDYEQYF
TRBD2 TRBJ2-3 TRBV3-1/TRBV3-2 NA TGTGCCAGCAGCTTGGAGGGGACTAGCGGGAGAAGGGGCACAGATACGCAGTATTTT CASSLEGTSGRRGTDTQYF
NA TRBJ2-7 TRBV21-1 once TGTGCCAGCAGCAAAAGTCTGGAGACAGGCACCTCCGAGCAGTACTTC CASSKSLETGTSEQYF
NA TRBJ2-1 TRBV10-3 NA TGTGCCATCAGTGGCGATGGGGGGAGCGATGAGCAGTTCTTC CAISGDGGSDEQFF